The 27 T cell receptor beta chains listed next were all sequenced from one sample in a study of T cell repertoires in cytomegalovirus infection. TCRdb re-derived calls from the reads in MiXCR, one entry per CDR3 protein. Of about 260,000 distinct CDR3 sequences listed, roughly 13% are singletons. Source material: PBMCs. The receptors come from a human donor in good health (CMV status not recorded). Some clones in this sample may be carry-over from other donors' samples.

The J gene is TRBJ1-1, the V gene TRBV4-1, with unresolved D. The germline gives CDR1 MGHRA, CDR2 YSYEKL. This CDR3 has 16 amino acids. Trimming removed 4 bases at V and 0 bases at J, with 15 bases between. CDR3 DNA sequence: TGCGCCAGCAGCCCCGGGGAGTTCCCAGTGAACACTGAAGCTTTCTTT. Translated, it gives CASSPGEFPVNTEAFF.

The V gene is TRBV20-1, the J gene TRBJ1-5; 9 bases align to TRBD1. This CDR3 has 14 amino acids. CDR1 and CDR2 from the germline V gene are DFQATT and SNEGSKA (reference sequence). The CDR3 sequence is CSADPGQGSQPQHF. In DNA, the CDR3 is TGCAGCGCCGATCCGGGACAGGGTAGTCAGCCCCAGCATTTT.

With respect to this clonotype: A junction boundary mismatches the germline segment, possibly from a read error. CDR3 sequence: CASSPPYTGAHTETFF. The DNA for the CDR3 is TGTGCCAGCAGTCCTCCATATACAGGGGCTCACACTGAAACTTTCTTT. V is TRBV12-3 or TRBV12-4 and J is TRBJ1-1; TRBD1 aligns across 7 bases. The CDR3 length is 16 residues.

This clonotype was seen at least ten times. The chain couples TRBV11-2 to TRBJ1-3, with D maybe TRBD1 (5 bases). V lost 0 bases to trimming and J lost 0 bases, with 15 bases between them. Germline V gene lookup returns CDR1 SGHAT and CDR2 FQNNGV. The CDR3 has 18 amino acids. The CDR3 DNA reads TGTGCCAGCAGCTTAGATCCGTGGGGCTGGAGCTCTGGAAACACCATATATTTT. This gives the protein CASSLDPWGWSSGNTIYF.

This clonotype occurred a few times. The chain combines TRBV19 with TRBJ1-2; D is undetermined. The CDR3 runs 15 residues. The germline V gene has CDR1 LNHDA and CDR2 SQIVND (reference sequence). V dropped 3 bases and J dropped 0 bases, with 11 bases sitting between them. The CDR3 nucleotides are TGTGCCAGTAGTATTCAAGTGATCGCTAACTATGGCTACACCTTC. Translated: CASSIQVIANYGYTF.

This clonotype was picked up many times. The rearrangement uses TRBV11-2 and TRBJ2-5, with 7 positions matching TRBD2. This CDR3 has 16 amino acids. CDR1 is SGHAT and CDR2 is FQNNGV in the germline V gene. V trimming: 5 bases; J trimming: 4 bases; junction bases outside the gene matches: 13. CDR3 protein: CASSPNLGLVRETQYF. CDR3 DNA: TGTGCCAGCAGCCCAAATCTCGGACTAGTGAGAGAGACCCAGTACTTC.

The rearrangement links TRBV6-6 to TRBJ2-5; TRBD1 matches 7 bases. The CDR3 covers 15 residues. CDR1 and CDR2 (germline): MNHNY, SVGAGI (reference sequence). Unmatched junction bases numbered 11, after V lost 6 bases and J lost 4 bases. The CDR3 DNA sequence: TGTGCCAGCAGCTCCTCCGCATCAGGGGGAGAGACCCAGTACTTC. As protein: CASSSSASGGETQYF.

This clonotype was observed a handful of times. The CDR3 loop reads CASSLRDTGRSYEQYF. In nucleotides, the CDR3 is TGTGCCAGCAGTTTACGGGACACGGGACGCTCCTACGAGCAGTACTTC. The V call is TRBV12-3 or TRBV12-4, the J call TRBJ2-7; a weak D match, TRBD1 (6 bases). Trimming removed 2 bases at V and 0 bases at J, with 14 bases between. This CDR3 contains 16 residues.

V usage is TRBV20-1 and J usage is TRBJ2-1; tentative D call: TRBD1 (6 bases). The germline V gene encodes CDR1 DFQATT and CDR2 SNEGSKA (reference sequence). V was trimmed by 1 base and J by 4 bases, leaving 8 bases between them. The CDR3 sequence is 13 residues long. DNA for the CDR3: TGCAGTGCTAGAGGGACAGTTTACAATGAGCAGTTCTTC. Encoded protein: CSARGTVYNEQFF.

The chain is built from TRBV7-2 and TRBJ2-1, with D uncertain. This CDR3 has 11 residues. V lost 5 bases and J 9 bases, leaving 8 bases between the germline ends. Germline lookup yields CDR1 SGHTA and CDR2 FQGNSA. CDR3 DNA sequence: TGTGCCAGCAGCACTCATGGTGAGCAGTTCTTC. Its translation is CASSTHGEQFF.

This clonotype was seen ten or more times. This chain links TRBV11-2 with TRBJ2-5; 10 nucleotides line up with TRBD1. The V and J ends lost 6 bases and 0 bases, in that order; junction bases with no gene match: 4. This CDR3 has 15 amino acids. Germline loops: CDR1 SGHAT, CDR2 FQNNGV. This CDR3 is CASRWGQGYQETQYF. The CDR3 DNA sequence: TGTGCCAGCAGATGGGGACAGGGGTACCAAGAGACCCAGTACTTC.

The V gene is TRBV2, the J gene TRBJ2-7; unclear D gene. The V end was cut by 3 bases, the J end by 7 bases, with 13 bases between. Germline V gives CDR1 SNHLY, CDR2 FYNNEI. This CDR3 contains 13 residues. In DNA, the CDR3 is TGTGCCAGCAGTGACACCCGAGCTGGGGAGCAGTACTTC. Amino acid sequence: CASSDTRAGEQYF.

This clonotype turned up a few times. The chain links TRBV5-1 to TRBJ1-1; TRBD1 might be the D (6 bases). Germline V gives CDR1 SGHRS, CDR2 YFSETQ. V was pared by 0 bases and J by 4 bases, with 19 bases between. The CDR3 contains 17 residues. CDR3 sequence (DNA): TGCGCCAGCAGCTTGGGGGGGGCAGACCGCCAGGGCACTGAAGCTTTCTTT. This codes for CASSLGGADRQGTEAFF.

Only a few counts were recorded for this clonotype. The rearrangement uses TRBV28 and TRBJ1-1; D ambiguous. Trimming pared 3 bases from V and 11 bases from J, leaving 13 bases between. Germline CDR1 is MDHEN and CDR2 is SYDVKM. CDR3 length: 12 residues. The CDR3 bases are TGTGCCAGCAGTTTTGTGGGTAAGAGGGCTTTCTTT. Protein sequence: CASSFVGKRAFF.

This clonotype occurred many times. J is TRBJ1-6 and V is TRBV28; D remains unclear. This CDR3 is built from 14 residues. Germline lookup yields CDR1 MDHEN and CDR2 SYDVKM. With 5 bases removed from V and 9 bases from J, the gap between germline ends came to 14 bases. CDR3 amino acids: CASSGQQSGSPLHF. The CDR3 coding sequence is TGTGCCAGCAGTGGCCAACAAAGCGGTTCACCCCTCCACTTT.

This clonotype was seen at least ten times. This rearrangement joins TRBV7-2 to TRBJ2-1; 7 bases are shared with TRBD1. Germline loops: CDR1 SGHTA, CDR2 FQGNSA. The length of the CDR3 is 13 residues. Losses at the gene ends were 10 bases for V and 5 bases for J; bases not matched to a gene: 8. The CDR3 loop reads CAISTGYDNEQFF. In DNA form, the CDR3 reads TGTGCCATCTCGACAGGGTACGACAATGAGCAGTTCTTC.

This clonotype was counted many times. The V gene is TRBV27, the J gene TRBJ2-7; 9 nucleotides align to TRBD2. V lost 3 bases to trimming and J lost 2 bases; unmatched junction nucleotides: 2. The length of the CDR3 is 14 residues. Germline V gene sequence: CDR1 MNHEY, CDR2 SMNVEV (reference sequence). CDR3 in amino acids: CASSFASGTYEQYF. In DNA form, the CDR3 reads TGTGCCAGCAGTTTTGCTAGCGGGACCTACGAGCAGTACTTC.

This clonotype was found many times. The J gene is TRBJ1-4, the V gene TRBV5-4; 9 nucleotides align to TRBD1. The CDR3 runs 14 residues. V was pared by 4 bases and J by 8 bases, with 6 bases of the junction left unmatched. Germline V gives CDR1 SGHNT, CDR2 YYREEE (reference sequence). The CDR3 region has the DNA TGTGCCAGCAGCCAGGGACAGGGAAAGGAAAAACTGTTTTTT. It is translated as CASSQGQGKEKLFF.

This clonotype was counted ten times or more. The DNA for the CDR3 is TGTGCCAGCAGCCGACGAGCCGGGAGTCTGGATGAGCAGTTCTTC. It is translated as CASSRRAGSLDEQFF. The rearrangement links TRBV7-2 to TRBJ2-1, with TRBD2 as a possible D gene (6 bases). V was trimmed by 5 bases and J by 8 bases, leaving 19 bases between them. The CDR3 has 15 residues. Per the germline V gene, CDR1 is SGHTA and CDR2 is FQGNSA.

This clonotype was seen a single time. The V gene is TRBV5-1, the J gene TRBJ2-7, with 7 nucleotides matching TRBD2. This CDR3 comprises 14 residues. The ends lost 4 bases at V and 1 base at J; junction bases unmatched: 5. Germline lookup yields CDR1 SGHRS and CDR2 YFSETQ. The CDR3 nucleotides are TGCGCCAGCAGCGAGGTAGCGGGTTCCTACGAGCAGTACTTC. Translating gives CASSEVAGSYEQYF.

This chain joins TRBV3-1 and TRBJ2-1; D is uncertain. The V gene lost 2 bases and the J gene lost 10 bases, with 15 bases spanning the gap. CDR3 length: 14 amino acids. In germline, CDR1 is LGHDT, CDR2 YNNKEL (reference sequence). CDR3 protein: CASSQSGRALEQFF. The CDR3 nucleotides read TGTGCCAGCAGCCAATCCGGACGCGCCCTGGAGCAGTTCTTC.

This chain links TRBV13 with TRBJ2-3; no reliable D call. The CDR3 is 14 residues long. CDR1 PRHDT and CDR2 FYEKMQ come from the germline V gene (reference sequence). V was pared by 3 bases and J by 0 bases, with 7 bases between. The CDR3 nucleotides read TGTGCCAGCAGCTTTAGACCCAGCACAGATACGCAGTATTTT. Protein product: CASSFRPSTDTQYF.

CDR3 sequence (DNA): TGTGCCATCAAGGGACAGATTAATGAAAAACTGTTTTTT. This codes for CAIKGQINEKLFF. The J gene is TRBJ1-4, the V gene TRBV10-3; the match to TRBD1 covers 7 bases. The CDR3 is 13 amino acids. V gave up 7 bases and J gave up 4 bases; unmatched junction bases: 3. CDR1 ENHRY and CDR2 SYGVKD come from the germline V gene.

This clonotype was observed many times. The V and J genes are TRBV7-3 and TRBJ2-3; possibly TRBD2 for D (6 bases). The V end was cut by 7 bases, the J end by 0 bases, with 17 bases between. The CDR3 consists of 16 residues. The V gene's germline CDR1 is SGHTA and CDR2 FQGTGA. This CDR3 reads CASTKEPGSSTDTQYF. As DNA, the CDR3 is TGTGCCAGCACCAAGGAACCCGGGAGTAGCACAGATACGCAGTATTTT.

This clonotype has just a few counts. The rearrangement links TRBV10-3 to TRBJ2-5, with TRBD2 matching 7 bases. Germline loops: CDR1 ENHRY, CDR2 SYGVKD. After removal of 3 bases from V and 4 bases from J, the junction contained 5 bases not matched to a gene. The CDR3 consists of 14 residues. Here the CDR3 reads CAISDPGRLETQYF. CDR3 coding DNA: TGTGCCATCAGTGATCCCGGGAGGTTAGAGACCCAGTACTTC.

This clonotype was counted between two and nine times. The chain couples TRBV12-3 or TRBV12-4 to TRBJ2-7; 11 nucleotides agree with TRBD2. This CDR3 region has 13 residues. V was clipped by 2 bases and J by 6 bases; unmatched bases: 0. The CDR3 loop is CASSLLAGGEQYF. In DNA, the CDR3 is TGTGCCAGCAGTTTACTAGCGGGGGGCGAGCAGTACTTC.

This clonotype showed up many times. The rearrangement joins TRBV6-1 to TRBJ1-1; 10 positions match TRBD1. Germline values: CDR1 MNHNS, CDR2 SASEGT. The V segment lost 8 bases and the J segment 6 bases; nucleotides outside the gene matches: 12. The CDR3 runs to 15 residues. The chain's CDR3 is CASGTGAFAVSEAFF. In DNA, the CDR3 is TGTGCCAGCGGGACAGGGGCGTTCGCGGTGTCTGAAGCTTTCTTT.